A single sample gave rise to the 20 T cell receptor beta chains below, sequenced in a study of cytomegalovirus exposure and HLA in healthy donors. PCR primers comprised 60 Vbeta and 13 Jbeta primers. The protocol was immunoSEQ multiplex PCR, while the TCRdb copy is restricted to in-frame clones and leaves out a portion. The sample lists roughly 140,000 clones, roughly a tenth occurring once. The specimen sequenced was PBMCs. The origin of the receptors is a male donor in good health and CMV-seronegative.

In its sample, this clone was seen a few times. The rearrangement joins TRBV30 to TRBJ2-1; TRBD2 agrees at 13 bases. Germline assignment: CDR1 GTSNPN and CDR2 SVGIG (reference sequence). This CDR3 comprises 16 residues. The V gene end was trimmed by 2 bases and the J gene end by 7 bases; junction bases not matched to a gene: 8. The DNA for the CDR3 is TGTGCCTGGAGTCAAACTAGCGGGAGGGCCCGGAATGAGCAGTTCTTC. It specifies CAWSQTSGRARNEQFF. The variable domain in full, completed from reference TRBV30 and TRBJ2-1, reads SQTIHQWPATLVQPVGSPLSLECTVEGTSNPNLYWYRQAAGRGLQLLFYSVGIGQISSEVPQNLSASRPQDRQFILSSKKLLLSDSGFYLCAWSQTSGRARNEQFFGPGTRLTVL.

The V gene is TRBV6-1, the J gene TRBJ2-2; possible D gene TRBD2, 5 bases. There are 14 residues in the CDR3. Germline V gene sequence: CDR1 MNHNS, CDR2 SASEGT. V lost 7 bases and J 0 bases, leaving 9 bases between the germline ends. This CDR3 reads CASMAGANTGELFF. The CDR3 DNA follows: TGTGCCAGCATGGCGGGTGCGAACACCGGGGAGCTGTTTTTT.

The chain has TRBV5-6 and TRBJ1-1, with 7 bases aligning to TRBD1. Germline V CDR1 and CDR2: SGHDT, YYEEEE. J lost 1 base, V lost 4 bases, and 13 bases had no gene match. This CDR3 has 17 amino acids. The CDR3 sequence is CASSLVQGWGSNTEAFF. Written as DNA, the CDR3 is TGTGCCAGCAGCCTCGTACAGGGGTGGGGCTCGAACACTGAAGCTTTCTTT. Variable domain in full (rest from reference TRBV5-6 and TRBJ1-1): DAGVTQSPTHLIKTRGQQVTLRCSPKSGHDTVSWYQQALGQGPQFIFQYYEEEERQRGNFPDRFSGHQFPNYSSELNVNALLLGDSALYLCASSLVQGWGSNTEAFFGQGTRLTVV.

The chain joins TRBV19 to TRBJ1-6, with D possibly TRBD1 on 6 matching bases. Between the trimmed V and J ends, which lost 5 bases and 10 bases, there was a span of 15 bases. Per the germline V gene, CDR1 is LNHDA and CDR2 is SQIVND (reference sequence). This CDR3 is built from 14 residues. Here the CDR3 reads CASSLWAGDSPLHF. In DNA form, the CDR3 reads TGTGCCAGTAGTCTCTGGGCAGGGGACTCACCCCTCCACTTT.

The rearrangement joins TRBV19 to TRBJ1-1, with D perhaps matching TRBD1 (5 bases). The CDR3 spans 13 residues. Germline lookup yields CDR1 LNHDA and CDR2 SQIVND (reference sequence). Between the trimmed V and J ends, which lost 5 bases and 0 bases, there was a span of 7 bases. For the CDR3, the DNA is TGTGCCAGTAGTCTGACAGTGAACACTGAAGCTTTCTTT. Amino acid sequence: CASSLTVNTEAFF.

This clone has only a few counts. The V gene is TRBV9, the J gene TRBJ2-7; the match to TRBD2 covers 11 bases. V shed 0 bases and J 5 bases; nucleotides not matched to a gene: 7. Germline V CDR1 and CDR2: SGDLS, YYNGEE. The CDR3 covers 16 residues. In nucleotides, the CDR3 is TGTGCCAGCAGCGTAGGCCCGACTAGCGGGATGAACGAGCAGTACTTC. This encodes CASSVGPTSGMNEQYF.

This clone came up a few times. The CDR3 DNA reads TGTGCCAGCTCACCTGGGACTAGCGGGAGGGCCGGCAATGAGCAGTTCTTC. As protein: CASSPGTSGRAGNEQFF. The chain couples TRBV18 to TRBJ2-1; 16 bases map to TRBD2. The V gene's germline CDR1 is KGHSH and CDR2 LQKENI. CDR3 length: 17 residues. Trimming cost V 3 bases and J 6 bases; bases outside gene matches: 5.

J is TRBJ2-3 and V is TRBV5-4; 8 bases align to TRBD2. The length of the CDR3 is 17 residues. Germline values: CDR1 SGHNT, CDR2 YYREEE (reference sequence). Trimming took 4 bases from V and 2 from J; bases not matched to a gene: 12. This chain's CDR3 is CASSEKSGRGATDTQYF. In nucleotides, the CDR3 is TGTGCCAGCAGCGAAAAGAGCGGGAGAGGGGCCACAGATACGCAGTATTTT. Using reference TRBV5-4 and TRBJ2-3 for the parts outside the CDR3, the full variable domain is ETGVTQSPTHLIKTRGQQVTLRCSSQSGHNTVSWYQQALGQGPQFIFQYYREEENGRGNFPPRFSGLQFPNYSSELNVNALELDDSALYLCASSEKSGRGATDTQYFGPGTRLTVL.

V and J are TRBV5-6 and TRBJ2-5, with 8 bases lining up with TRBD2. The V and J ends lost 0 bases and 1 base, in that order; junction bases with no gene match: 5. From germline, CDR1 is SGHDT and CDR2 YYEEEE. The CDR3 totals 16 residues. The CDR3 is CASSLVSSGLQETQYF. CDR3 bases: TGTGCCAGCAGCTTGGTATCTAGCGGGCTCCAAGAGACCCAGTACTTC.

The chain recombines TRBV10-3 with TRBJ2-5; unclear D gene. V lost 11 bases and J 2 bases, leaving 15 bases between the germline ends. Germline values: CDR1 ENHRY, CDR2 SYGVKD. This CDR3 has 13 residues. The CDR3 bases are TGTGCCTCATCGGCAGACTTACAAGAGACCCAGTACTTC. This translates into CASSADLQETQYF.

In this sample, this clone turned up a few times. The gene calls are TRBV28 and TRBJ1-5; D unresolved. Germline V gene sequence: CDR1 MDHEN, CDR2 SYDVKM. The germline V and J ends were trimmed by 3 bases and 7 bases, with 13 bases remaining between them. The CDR3 spans 14 residues. CDR3 protein: CASSLGARMQPQHF. The CDR3 region has the DNA TGTGCCAGCAGTTTGGGAGCCCGAATGCAGCCCCAGCATTTT.

A few counts support this clone. The chain uses TRBV7-6 and TRBJ1-1; D remains unclear. Germline V gene data show CDR1 as SGHVS and CDR2 as FNYEAQ. CDR3 length: 14 residues. Deletions cut 5 bases from V and 1 base from J, with 11 bases between. As DNA, the CDR3 is TGTGCCAGCAGCCTTTTGATAGAGAACACTGAAGCTTTCTTT. Protein: CASSLLIENTEAFF.

CDR3 region: CASTRFKTSYEQYF. CDR3 coding DNA: TGTGCCAGCACGAGGTTTAAAACCTCCTACGAGCAGTACTTC. The chain links TRBV2 to TRBJ2-7; D call uncertain. Deletions cut 7 bases from V and 0 bases from J, with 13 bases between. The CDR3 is 14 amino acids. The germline V gene encodes CDR1 SNHLY and CDR2 FYNNEI.

The V and J genes are TRBV7-3 and TRBJ2-6; possibly TRBD1 for D (6 bases). Germline loops: CDR1 SGHTA, CDR2 FQGTGA. Deletions cut 2 bases from V and 4 bases from J, with 15 bases between. This CDR3 is built from 17 residues. The CDR3 region has the DNA TGTGCCAGCAGCTTAGGGCAGGGGCGGATCGGGGCCAACGTCCTGACTTTC. This codes for CASSLGQGRIGANVLTF.

This clone was seen more than once but under ten times. The gene calls are TRBV9 and TRBJ2-2; 8 bases map to TRBD1. The CDR3 totals 15 residues. V trimming: 2 bases; J trimming: 5 bases; junction bases outside the gene matches: 5. CDR1 and CDR2 from the germline V gene are SGDLS and YYNGEE. The CDR3 region is CASSVGTGLTGELFF. The CDR3 DNA is TGTGCCAGCAGCGTCGGGACAGGTCTAACCGGGGAGCTGTTTTTT. The whole variable domain, remainder taken from reference TRBV9 and TRBJ2-2, is DSGVTQTPKHLITATGQRVTLRCSPRSGDLSVYWYQQSLDQGLQFLIQYYNGEERAKGNILERFSAQQFPDLHSELNLSSLELGDSALYFCASSVGTGLTGELFFGEGSRLTVL.

This clone was found a few times. The chain couples TRBV9 to TRBJ2-2; 7 positions match TRBD2. Trimming took 5 bases from V and 2 from J; bases not matched to a gene: 9. CDR1 and CDR2 (germline): SGDLS, YYNGEE. CDR3 length: 16 amino acids. The chain's CDR3 is CASSTSLAGNTGELFF. CDR3 nucleotide sequence: TGTGCCAGCAGTACTTCATTAGCGGGCAACACCGGGGAGCTGTTTTTT.

The chain combines TRBV28 with TRBJ1-2; 8 positions match TRBD1. Germline CDR1 and CDR2: MDHEN and SYDVKM. V gave up 2 bases and J gave up 5 bases; unmatched junction bases: 10. This CDR3 is 16 amino acids long. The DNA for the CDR3 is TGTGCCAGCAGTTTAGGACCTCAGGGGGCTGGGTATGGCTACACCTTC. The encoded protein is CASSLGPQGAGYGYTF.

This chain joins TRBV7-2 and TRBJ2-7; TRBD1 matches at 7 bases. The CDR3 sequence is 16 residues long. Looked up from germline, CDR1 is SGHTA and CDR2 is FQGNSA. Unmatched junction bases numbered 10, after V lost 2 bases and J lost 3 bases. This CDR3 reads CASSLRLPGQSYEQYF. Written as DNA, the CDR3 is TGTGCCAGCAGCTTAAGGCTCCCGGGACAGAGCTACGAGCAGTACTTC.

This clone has only a few counts. CDR3 residues: CAAERGAGGVQFF. CDR3 bases: TGTGCCGCCGAGCGGGGGGCCGGAGGGGTGCAGTTCTTC. The chain joins TRBV15 to TRBJ2-1; TRBD2 matches 9 bases. V trimming: 11 bases; J trimming: 12 bases; junction bases outside the gene matches: 14. This CDR3 comprises 13 residues. Germline V gene data show CDR1 as LNHNV and CDR2 as YYDKDF (reference sequence).

V usage is TRBV7-9 and J usage is TRBJ1-1; TRBD1 aligns across 7 bases. CDR1 SEHNR and CDR2 FQNEAQ come from the germline V gene (reference sequence). The CDR3 length is 18 residues. V shed 1 base, J shed 10 bases, and the junction held 21 bases outside the gene matches. The CDR3 DNA is TGTGCCAGCAGCTTAGGGTTTGGAGGAAAGGGGGCCACAGAGCGAGCTTTCTTT. It translates to CASSLGFGGKGATERAFF.